The 22 T cell receptor beta chains reported below all come from one sample, sequenced in a study of T cells after yellow fever vaccination. MiXCR, applied by TCRdb to the 5' RACE reads, yields one record per CDR3 protein. The table records under 300,000 distinct CDR3 sequences, roughly 6.2% of them present only once. The starting material was CD4+ T cells sorted from PBMCs, obtained on the day of the yellow fever booster vaccination. The receptors stem from a man aged 25-45 years who received the YFV17D yellow fever vaccine.

This clonotype showed up just a few times. The chain's CDR3 is CASSVQGFSEAFF. For the CDR3, the DNA is TGCGCCAGCAGCGTACAGGGTTTTTCCGAAGCTTTCTTT. The V call is TRBV4-3, the J call TRBJ1-1, with a weak D call TRBD1 (6 bases). Trimming took 5 bases from V and 8 from J, leaving 15 bases between them. CDR3 size: 13 residues. Germline lookup yields CDR1 LGHNA and CDR2 YSLEER.

The chain uses TRBV18 and TRBJ1-1; D is possibly TRBD1 (5 bases). Germline V gives CDR1 KGHSH, CDR2 LQKENI. The V end was cut by 6 bases, the J end by 3 bases, with 17 bases between. The CDR3 spans 15 residues. As DNA, the CDR3 is TGTGCCAGCTCCTTAACCCAGGGCTCCCACACTGAAGCTTTCTTT. Encoded protein: CASSLTQGSHTEAFF.

This clonotype was picked up a small number of times. The chain is built from TRBV4-1 and TRBJ2-1; D unresolved. Germline values: CDR1 MGHRA, CDR2 YSYEKL. The CDR3 extends over 17 amino acids. With 1 base removed from V and 2 bases from J, the gap between germline ends came to 15 bases. The CDR3 region is CASSQGSDTIPYNEQFF. CDR3 in DNA: TGCGCCAGCAGCCAAGGTTCCGACACAATCCCCTACAATGAGCAGTTCTTC.

This chain uses TRBV12-3 or TRBV12-4 with TRBJ2-1; D remains unclear. The CDR3 spans 14 residues. V lost 6 bases and J lost 3, with 12 bases in between. CDR3 amino acids: CASSWLESYNEQFF. CDR3 nucleotides: TGTGCCAGCAGCTGGCTAGAAAGCTACAATGAGCAGTTCTTC.

At least ten counts were recorded for this clonotype. The rearrangement joins TRBV19 to TRBJ2-3, with D unclear. The V gene's germline CDR1 is LNHDA and CDR2 SQIVND (reference sequence). The CDR3 runs 13 residues. The V and J ends lost 4 bases and 1 base respectively, with 6 bases between them. This CDR3 reads CASSSRRTDTQYF. CDR3 sequence (DNA): TGTGCCAGTAGTAGTAGGCGCACAGATACGCAGTATTTT.

This clonotype was seen at least ten times. The rearrangement links TRBV6-5 to TRBJ2-7, with TRBD2 identical over 11 bases. The V segment lost 6 bases and the J segment 2 bases; nucleotides outside the gene matches: 0. Per germline, CDR1 MNHEY and CDR2 SVGAGI. The CDR3 length is 13 residues. This CDR3 reads CASRTSGTYEQYF. The CDR3 coding sequence is TGTGCCAGCAGGACTAGCGGGACCTACGAGCAGTACTTC.

At least ten counts were recorded for this clonotype. This chain joins TRBV30 and TRBJ2-1; TRBD1 or TRBD2 may be the D gene (7 bases each). The CDR3 has 15 residues. The ends were cut back, 1 base at V and 8 bases at J, with 18 bases in the middle. Germline V CDR1 and CDR2: GTSNPN, SVGIG (reference sequence). The DNA for the CDR3 is TGTGCCTGGAGTGAGACAGGGAGGGTTCGGGATGAGCAGTTCTTC. Protein sequence: CAWSETGRVRDEQFF. Full variable domain (outside the CDR3, taken from reference TRBV30 and TRBJ2-1): SQTIHQWPATLVQPVGSPLSLECTVEGTSNPNLYWYRQAAGRGLQLLFYSVGIGQISSEVPQNLSASRPQDRQFILSSKKLLLSDSGFYLCAWSETGRVRDEQFFGPGTRLTVL.

The V gene is TRBV18, the J gene TRBJ1-1; D is unresolved. The CDR3 is 16 amino acids. Germline loops: CDR1 KGHSH, CDR2 LQKENI. Trimming pared 3 bases from V and 7 bases from J, leaving 21 bases between. The DNA of the CDR3 is TGTGCCAGCTCACCGGATGGACGGATCCAAGCGTATGAAGCTTTCTTT. Protein sequence: CASSPDGRIQAYEAFF.

This clonotype was counted at least ten times. The rearrangement joins TRBV11-2 to TRBJ2-5; TRBD1 aligns across 7 bases. CDR3 length: 15 amino acids. Germline V gene sequence: CDR1 SGHAT, CDR2 FQNNGV. The trim removed 4 bases at V and 4 bases at J, leaving 9 bases unmatched. CDR3 in DNA: TGTGCCAGCAGCTCCCCTCCAGGGGGAACAGAGACCCAGTACTTC. Translating gives CASSSPPGGTETQYF. Complete variable domain (other parts from reference TRBV11-2 and TRBJ2-5): EAGVAQSPRYKIIEKRQSVAFWCNPISGHATLYWYQQILGQGPKLLIQFQNNGVVDDSQLPKDRFSAERLKGVDSTLKIQPAKLEDSAVYLCASSSPPGGTETQYFGPGTRLLVL.

This clonotype was counted a few times. This sequence joins TRBV7-2 and TRBJ2-5; 13 nucleotides line up with TRBD2. V shed 4 bases, J shed 7 bases, and the junction held 3 bases outside the gene matches. Germline values: CDR1 SGHTA, CDR2 FQGNSA. This CDR3 spans 14 amino acids. The CDR3 loop reads CASSSRLAGGTQYF. CDR3 sequence (DNA): TGTGCCAGCAGCTCCAGACTAGCGGGGGGGACCCAGTACTTC.

This clonotype was counted between two and nine times. In DNA form, the CDR3 reads TGTGCCACCAGTCGACGGACTAGCGGCTACGAGCAGTACTTC. It codes for CATSRRTSGYEQYF. J is TRBJ2-7 and V is TRBV15; TRBD2 agrees at 10 bases. CDR1 is LNHNV, CDR2 YYDKDF, per germline (reference sequence). Trimming removed 6 bases from V and 3 bases from J; junction bases left unmatched: 5. The CDR3 contains 14 residues.

This clonotype was counted only a few times. This rearrangement joins TRBV7-9 to TRBJ2-7; TRBD1 matches 9 bases. The germline V gene encodes CDR1 SEHNR and CDR2 FQNEAQ (reference sequence). J was trimmed by 5 bases and V by 1 base; bases with no gene match: 3. This CDR3 contains 14 residues. CDR3 coding DNA: TGTGCCAGCAGCTTAGAACAGGGGGCTAACGAGCAGTACTTC. It specifies CASSLEQGANEQYF. The variable domain in full, completed from reference TRBV7-9 and TRBJ2-7, reads DTGVSQNPRHKITKRGQNVTFRCDPISEHNRLYWYRQTLGQGPEFLTYFQNEAQLEKSRLLSDRFSAERPKGSFSTLEIQRTEQGDSAMYLCASSLEQGANEQYFGPGTRLTVT.

This clonotype was seen only a few times. The chain carries TRBV5-1 and TRBJ1-1; the D gene is possibly TRBD1 (5 bases). CDR3 length: 13 amino acids. The germline V gene encodes CDR1 SGHRS and CDR2 YFSETQ. Deletions cut 4 bases from V and 3 bases from J, with 10 bases between. CDR3 loop: CASSTETDTEAFF. The CDR3 DNA reads TGCGCCAGCAGCACGGAGACAGACACTGAAGCTTTCTTT.

The V and J genes are TRBV5-1 and TRBJ2-1; 10 bases agree with TRBD2. This CDR3 contains 16 residues. Trimming cost V 4 bases and J 9 bases; bases outside gene matches: 13. Germline-derived CDR1 and CDR2 are SGHRS and YFSETQ. The CDR3 coding sequence is TGCGCCAGCAGCCCGGGACTAGCGACAAGGGGGGGTGAGCAGTTCTTC. This translates into CASSPGLATRGGEQFF.

This clonotype was recorded many times. The V gene is TRBV5-4, the J gene TRBJ2-5; 8 bases align to TRBD1. The length of the CDR3 is 15 residues. V lost 3 bases and J lost 4; bases outside the gene matches: 8. Germline V lookup: CDR1 SGHNT, CDR2 YYREEE (reference sequence). As DNA, the CDR3 is TGTGCCAGCAGCTCCAGACAGGGGCGAGGAGAGACCCAGTACTTC. Protein product: CASSSRQGRGETQYF.

This clonotype has a handful of counts. One junction end disagrees with the germline gene, perhaps due to a read error. V and J are TRBV7-2 and TRBJ2-7; a possible D gene is TRBD1 (6 bases). Per germline, CDR1 SGHTA and CDR2 FQGNSA. The CDR3 is 12 amino acids. This CDR3 is CASSSNRDPIQF. The CDR3 DNA is TGTGCCAGCAGCTCAAACAGGGACCCGATCCAGTTC.

This clonotype has more than one count but fewer than ten. This chain links TRBV5-1 with TRBJ2-2, with 10 bases fitting TRBD2. Germline V gene sequence: CDR1 SGHRS, CDR2 YFSETQ. This CDR3 contains 16 residues. V gave up 7 bases and J gave up 5 bases; unmatched junction bases: 11. The CDR3 DNA reads as TGCGCCAGCGCGAAGGCTAGCGGGAGACAAACCGGGGAGCTGTTTTTT. Amino acids: CASAKASGRQTGELFF.

This clonotype was seen more than once but under ten times. CDR3 in DNA: TGTGCCAGCAGCTTAGCAGGGACTGGGGCCAACGTCCTGACTTTC. It codes for CASSLAGTGANVLTF. This chain joins TRBV7-9 and TRBJ2-6, with D hard to call. The CDR3 covers 15 residues. Germline V gives CDR1 SEHNR, CDR2 FQNEAQ (reference sequence). With 0 bases removed from V and 2 bases from J, the gap between germline ends came to 5 bases.

This clonotype was picked up a small number of times. This chain joins TRBV5-4 and TRBJ2-2; D tentatively reads TRBD1 or TRBD2 (6 bases each). The CDR3 spans 16 residues. CDR1 is SGHNT, CDR2 YYREEE, per germline (reference sequence). V gave up 0 bases and J gave up 9 bases, with 18 bases separating them. The CDR3 DNA sequence: TGTGCCAGCAGCTTGGAGGGGGGCTCAGCCAGCCGGGAGCTGTTTTTT. Encoded protein: CASSLEGGSASRELFF.

This clonotype has only a few counts. This rearrangement joins TRBV7-8 to TRBJ2-2; perhaps TRBD1 as D (5 bases). This CDR3 is built from 14 residues. Looked up from germline, CDR1 is SGHVS and CDR2 is FQNEAQ. V was trimmed by 4 bases and J by 7 bases, leaving 13 bases between them. The CDR3 nucleotides read TGTGCCAGCAGCTCCCAGGGATACATCGGGGAGCTGTTTTTT. This codes for CASSSQGYIGELFF.

This clonotype was counted many times. This chain links TRBV20-1 with TRBJ2-2, with D hard to call. Germline lookup yields CDR1 DFQATT and CDR2 SNEGSKA (reference sequence). V was trimmed by 4 bases and J by 7 bases, leaving 13 bases between them. This CDR3 contains 13 residues. The CDR3 DNA reads TGCAGTGCTAAATTAATGGTCGGCGGGGAGCTGTTTTTT. Residues: CSAKLMVGGELFF.

This clonotype was recorded at least ten times. The chain combines TRBV28 with TRBJ2-3; D remains unclear. Germline V gene lookup returns CDR1 MDHEN and CDR2 SYDVKM. The CDR3 covers 12 residues. The ends were cut back, 6 bases at V and 8 bases at J, with 12 bases in the middle. The CDR3 DNA follows: TGTGCCAGCAGGTACCCCCTGGGTACGCAGTATTTT. Protein: CASRYPLGTQYF.